A selection of T cell receptor beta chains follows, all from one sample in a study of blood T cell repertoires in COVID-19. The protocol was immunoSEQ multiplex PCR, while the TCRdb copy is restricted to in-frame clones and leaves out a portion. The data contain approximately 150,000 clones, approximately 84% of them singletons. The sample comprised PBMCs or T cells enriched from blood (not recorded which). The origin of the receptors is a woman aged 40 to 50 with acute COVID-19. Both conserved end residues are part of each CDR3. The D gene is left open where the match is weak. Size values are once, few and many counts, or a class for expanded clones, and some rows have none.

>TRBD1|TRBV10-3|.|TRBJ2-3
CAITRTGQESDTQYF
TGTGCCATCACCCGGACAGGGCAAGAGTCAGATACGCAGTATTTT
>TRBD2|TRBV7-9|.|TRBJ2-1
CASSSLGLAVYNEQFF
TGTGCCAGCAGCTCATTAGGACTAGCGGTGTACAATGAGCAGTTCTTC
>TRBD2|TRBV6-1|few|TRBJ2-1
CASSARLAGAGGYNEQFF
TGTGCCAGCAGTGCCCGACTAGCGGGAGCTGGGGGTTACAATGAGCAGTTCTTC
>TRBD1|TRBV9|.|TRBJ1-4
CASSARQGLWEKLFF
TGTGCCAGCAGCGCACGACAGGGTCTATGGGAAAAACTGTTTTTT
>TRBD1|TRBV28|few|TRBJ2-3
CASSLSGQNTDTQYF
TGTGCCAGCAGTTTATCGGGACAGAACACAGATACGCAGTATTTT
>.|TRBV7-9|.|TRBJ1-1
CASCNGGRWTEAFF
TGTGCCAGCTGTAATGGGGGGAGGTGGACTGAAGCTTTCTTT
>TRBD1|TRBV10-3|.|TRBJ2-3
CAIRSGTGEDTQYF
TGTGCCATCAGATCCGGGACAGGGGAAGATACGCAGTATTTT
>TRBD2|TRBV19|few|TRBJ2-3
CASSILTSMPSTDTQYF
TGTGCCAGTAGTATTCTGACTAGCATGCCTAGCACAGATACGCAGTATTTT
>TRBD1|TRBV2|few|TRBJ1-6
CAGEGGTNSPLHF
TGTGCCGGGGAAGGGGGCACCAATTCACCCCTCCACTTT
>.|TRBV3-1/TRBV3-2|.|TRBJ1-1
CASSHLTGNTEAFF
TGTGCCAGCAGCCACTTGACAGGGAACACTGAAGCTTTCTTT
>.|TRBV7-2|.|TRBJ1-3
CASSYQASYSGNTIYF
TGTGCCAGCAGCTATCAGGCTTCGTACTCTGGAAACACCATATATTTT
>.|TRBV18|.|TRBJ2-1
CASSLQGHSYNEQFF
TGTGCCAGCTCATTACAGGGACACTCCTACAATGAGCAGTTCTTC
>TRBD2|TRBV24-1|.|TRBJ2-5
CATSVAGMETQYF
TGTGCCACCAGTGTAGCGGGGATGGAGACCCAGTACTTC
>TRBD1|TRBV4-2|.|TRBJ1-2
CASSQETGVYGYTF
TGTGCCAGCAGCCAAGAGACAGGGGTCTATGGCTACACCTTC
>TRBD2|TRBV18|once|TRBJ2-5
CASSPPGSGRAETQYF
TGTGCCAGCTCACCGCCGGGCAGCGGGAGGGCAGAGACCCAGTACTTC
>.|TRBV28|.|TRBJ1-3
CASTFSSGNTIYF
TGTGCCAGTACATTCAGCTCTGGAAACACCATATATTTT
>.|TRBV29-1|.|TRBJ1-1
CSVELQGFGTEAFF
TGCAGCGTTGAACTACAGGGATTTGGAACTGAAGCTTTCTTT
>.|TRBV5-1|few|TRBJ2-3
CASSLAGVETDTQYF
TGCGCCAGCAGCTTGGCAGGGGTTGAGACAGATACGCAGTATTTT
>.|TRBV7-8|.|TRBJ2-7
CASSKHGTSYEQYF
TGTGCCAGCAGCAAACACGGGACTTCCTACGAGCAGTACTTC
>.|TRBV2|.|TRBJ1-2
CASSGEGRIDGYTF
TGTGCCAGCAGTGGAGAGGGTAGGATTGATGGCTACACCTTC
>.|TRBV10-2|.|TRBJ2-7
CASSESRGQYF
TGCGCCAGCAGTGAGTCGAGAGGGCAGTACTTC
>TRBD2|TRBV6-5|once|TRBJ2-7
CASTPSGSYEQYF
TGTGCCAGCACCCCCAGCGGGAGCTACGAGCAGTACTTC
>TRBD1|TRBV7-3|.|TRBJ2-5
CASSFGTGSSGETQYF
TGTGCCAGCAGCTTCGGGACAGGGTCTTCGGGGGAGACCCAGTACTTC
>TRBD1|TRBV18|.|TRBJ2-1
CASSPETGWHNEQFF
TGTGCCAGCTCACCTGAGACAGGGTGGCACAATGAGCAGTTCTTC
>TRBD2|TRBV7-9|once|TRBJ2-1
CASSLWSSGRPAYNEQFF
TGTGCCAGCAGCTTATGGAGTAGCGGGAGGCCCGCCTACAATGAGCAGTTCTTC
>.|TRBV21-1|.|TRBJ1-5
CASSKQGAKQPQHF
TGTGCCAGCAGCAAACAGGGGGCGAAGCAGCCCCAGCATTTT
>.|TRBV19|.|TRBJ2-5
CATSTIGQGKEETQYF
TGTGCCACGAGTACTATTGGGCAGGGAAAGGAAGAGACCCAGTACTTC
>.|TRBV5-4|.|TRBJ2-2
CASSPNVRENTGELFF
TGTGCCAGCAGCCCCAACGTACGGGAGAACACCGGGGAGCTGTTTTTT
>TRBD1|TRBV2|.|TRBJ1-1
CASMIDRGFTEAFF
TGTGCCAGCATGATAGACAGGGGGTTCACTGAAGCTTTCTTT
>TRBD2|TRBV4-2|.|TRBJ2-3
CASSQEGAGGNTDTQYF
TGTGCCAGCAGCCAAGAAGGAGCGGGAGGTAACACAGATACGCAGTATTTT
>TRBD2|TRBV19|.|TRBJ2-3
CASSLTKGLAGPVTDTQYF
TGTGCCAGTAGTCTCACTAAGGGACTAGCGGGACCAGTGACAGATACGCAGTATTTT
>TRBD2|TRBV10-1|.|TRBJ2-2
CASSPAGRTGELFF
TGCGCCAGCAGCCCAGCGGGAAGAACCGGGGAGCTGTTTTTT
>TRBD1|TRBV27|.|TRBJ1-2
CASSRDRDLYGYTF
TGTGCCAGCAGTCGGGACAGGGACCTCTATGGCTACACCTTC
>TRBD1|TRBV2|.|TRBJ1-3
CASTIGQGPGNTIYF
TGTGCCAGCACCATTGGACAGGGCCCTGGAAACACCATATATTTT
>.|TRBV5-1|.|TRBJ1-1
CASSLNKNTEAFF
TGCGCCAGCAGCTTGAACAAGAACACTGAAGCTTTCTTT
>.|TRBV7-9|.|TRBJ2-3
CASSLGVNTDTQYF
TGTGCCAGCAGCTTAGGTGTTAACACAGATACGCAGTATTTT
>TRBD2|TRBV4-2|.|TRBJ2-1
CASSQDHVALAGGSYNEQFF
TGTGCCAGCAGCCAAGATCACGTTGCACTAGCGGGCGGATCCTACAATGAGCAGTTCTTC
>.|TRBV5-4|few|TRBJ1-1
CASSLARGDTEAFF
TGTGCCAGCAGCTTGGCTCGGGGAGACACTGAAGCTTTCTTT
>.|TRBV27|.|TRBJ1-5
CASSLIPNQPQHF
TGTGCCAGCAGTCTTATCCCTAATCAGCCCCAGCATTTT
>TRBD1|TRBV5-4|.|TRBJ1-2
CASSLPWDRGHGYTF
TGTGCCAGCAGCCTGCCTTGGGACAGGGGCCATGGCTACACCTTC
>TRBD1|TRBV19|.|TRBJ2-5
CASSPHRGQETQYF
TGTGCCAGTAGTCCGCACAGGGGACAAGAGACCCAGTACTTC
>.|TRBV5-6|once|TRBJ1-6
CASSFSTVNPLHF
TGTGCCAGCAGCTTTTCGACAGTCAACCCCCTCCACTTT
>TRBD1|TRBV25-1|once|TRBJ1-6
CATGQGNSPLHF
TGTGCCACAGGACAGGGGAATTCACCCCTCCACTTT
>.|TRBV2|.|TRBJ1-5
CASSEARRMRSNQPQHF
TGTGCCAGCAGTGAAGCTCGCAGAATGAGGAGCAATCAGCCCCAGCATTTT
>.|TRBV9|.|TRBJ1-4
CASSLRPGVNEKLFF
TGTGCCAGCAGCCTCCGGCCGGGGGTAAATGAAAAACTGTTTTTT
>TRBD2|TRBV28|few|TRBJ2-5
CASSPGGQETQYF
TGTGCCAGCAGTCCCGGGGGGCAAGAGACCCAGTACTTC
>.|TRBV5-1|.|TRBJ1-2
CASSLEARAVGYTF
TGCGCCAGCAGCTTGGAGGCCAGGGCCGTTGGCTACACCTTC
>.|TRBV15|few|TRBJ2-1
CATSRDGSRRSNEQFF
TGTGCCACCAGCAGAGATGGTAGCCGGAGGAGTAATGAGCAGTTCTTC
>.|TRBV11-1|.|TRBJ2-2
CASSSTPNTGELFF
TGTGCCAGCAGCTCAACACCGAACACCGGGGAGCTGTTTTTT
>.|TRBV6-1|.|TRBJ2-6
CASSEALLAGANVLTF
TGTGCCAGCAGTGAAGCACTACTGGCTGGGGCCAACGTCCTGACTTTC
>TRBD2|TRBV13|.|TRBJ2-7
CASSPLRGYEQYF
TGTGCCAGCAGCCCCTTGCGGGGGTACGAGCAGTACTTC
>TRBD1|TRBV11-3|.|TRBJ1-1
CASSEVGDRDRNTEAFF
TGTGCCAGCAGCGAGGTTGGGGACAGGGACCGTAACACTGAAGCTTTCTTT
>.|TRBV21-1|.|TRBJ2-1
CASSSVECGSPSYNEQFF
TGTGCCAGCAGCTCGGTTGAATGCGGGAGCCCCTCCTACAATGAGCAGTTCTTC
>TRBD2|TRBV7-8|.|TRBJ2-5
CASSSRGLAGVQETQYF
TGTGCCAGCAGCTCGCGGGGACTAGCGGGAGTTCAGGAGACCCAGTACTTC
>.|TRBV9|.|TRBJ1-3
CASSVGSGGGNTIYF
TGTGCCAGCAGCGTCGGCTCGGGTGGTGGAAACACCATATATTTT
>TRBD2|TRBV18|.|TRBJ2-1
CASSRPTTSGVSYNEQFF
TGTGCCAGCTCACGACCCACTACTAGCGGGGTATCCTACAATGAGCAGTTCTTC
>.|TRBV11-2|.|TRBJ2-1
CASGIQGNEQFF
TGTGCCAGCGGGATACAGGGAAATGAGCAGTTCTTC
>.|TRBV7-3|.|TRBJ2-1
CASSLDISYNEQFF
TGTGCCAGCAGCTTAGACATATCCTACAATGAGCAGTTCTTC